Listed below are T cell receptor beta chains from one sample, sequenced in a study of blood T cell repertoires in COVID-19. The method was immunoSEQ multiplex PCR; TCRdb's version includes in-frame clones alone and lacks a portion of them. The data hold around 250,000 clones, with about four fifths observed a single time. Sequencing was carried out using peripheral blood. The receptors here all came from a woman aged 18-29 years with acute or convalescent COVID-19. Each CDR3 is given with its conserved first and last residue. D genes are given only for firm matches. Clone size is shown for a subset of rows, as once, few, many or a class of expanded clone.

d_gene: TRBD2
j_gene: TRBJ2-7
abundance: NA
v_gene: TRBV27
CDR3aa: CASSSTTSAYEQYF
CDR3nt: TGTGCCAGCAGTTCGACAACTAGCGCCTACGAGCAGTACTTC

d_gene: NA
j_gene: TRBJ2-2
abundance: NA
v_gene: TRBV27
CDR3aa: CASSLPNSGTGELFF
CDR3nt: TGTGCCAGCAGTTTGCCCAATAGCGGTACCGGGGAGCTGTTTTTT

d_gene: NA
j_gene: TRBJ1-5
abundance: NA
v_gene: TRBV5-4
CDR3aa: CASSRGGNQPQHF
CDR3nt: TGTGCCAGCAGCCGGGGGGGGAATCAGCCCCAGCATTTT

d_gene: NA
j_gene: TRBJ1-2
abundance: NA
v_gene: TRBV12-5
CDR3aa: CASGLGEYDYGYTF
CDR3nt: TGTGCTAGTGGTTTAGGGGAATACGACTATGGCTACACCTTC

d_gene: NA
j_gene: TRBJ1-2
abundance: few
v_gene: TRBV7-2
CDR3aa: CASSHRQWTNYGYTF
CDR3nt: TGTGCCAGCAGTCACCGACAGTGGACTAACTATGGCTACACCTTC

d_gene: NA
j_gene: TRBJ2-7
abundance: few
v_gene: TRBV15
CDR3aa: CATSRDMASAYYEQYF
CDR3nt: TGTGCCACCAGCAGAGATATGGCTAGCGCCTACTACGAGCAGTACTTC

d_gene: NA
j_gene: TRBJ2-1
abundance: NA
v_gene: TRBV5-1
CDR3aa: CASSLTGSNEQFF
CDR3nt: TGCGCCAGCAGCCTGACCGGGTCCAATGAGCAGTTCTTC

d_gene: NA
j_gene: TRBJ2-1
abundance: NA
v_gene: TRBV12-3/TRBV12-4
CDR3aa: CASSFFSYNEQFF
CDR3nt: TGTGCCAGCAGTTTCTTCAGCTACAATGAGCAGTTCTTC

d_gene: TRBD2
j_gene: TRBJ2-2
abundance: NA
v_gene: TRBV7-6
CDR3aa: CASSLRTSGLAGELFF
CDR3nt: TGTGCCAGCAGCTTGCGGACTAGCGGGCTTGCCGGGGAGCTGTTTTTT

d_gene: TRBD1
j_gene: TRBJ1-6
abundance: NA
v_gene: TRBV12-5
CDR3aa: CASGLEIGTANSPLHF
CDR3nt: TGTGCTAGTGGTTTGGAGATTGGGACAGCGAATTCACCCCTCCACTTT

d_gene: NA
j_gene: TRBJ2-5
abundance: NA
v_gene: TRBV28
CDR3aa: CASSPPRGDLQETQYF
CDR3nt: TGTGCCAGCAGTCCCCCCAGGGGAGACCTCCAAGAGACCCAGTACTTC

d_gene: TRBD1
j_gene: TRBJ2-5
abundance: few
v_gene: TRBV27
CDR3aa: CASSTGQGRQETQYF
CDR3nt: TGTGCCAGCAGTACCGGACAGGGGAGGCAAGAGACCCAGTACTTC

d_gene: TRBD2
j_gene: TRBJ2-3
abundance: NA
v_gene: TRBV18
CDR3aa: CASSLRQNPYGTSGDTQYF
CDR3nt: TGTGCCAGCTCACTCCGACAGAATCCCTACGGGACTAGCGGAGATACGCAGTATTTT

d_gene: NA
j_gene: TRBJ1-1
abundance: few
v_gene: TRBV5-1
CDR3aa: CASSLGENKAFF
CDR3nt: TGCGCCAGCAGCTTGGGGGAGAACAAAGCTTTCTTT

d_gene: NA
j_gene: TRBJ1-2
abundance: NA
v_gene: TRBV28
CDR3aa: CASSSPGGSGYGYTF
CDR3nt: TGTGCCAGCAGTTCCCCGGGGGGCTCGGGCTATGGCTACACCTTC

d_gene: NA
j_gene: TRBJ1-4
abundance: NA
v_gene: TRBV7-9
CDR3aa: CASSFSRWSTNEKLFF
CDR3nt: TGTGCCAGCAGCTTTTCCAGATGGTCAACTAATGAAAAACTGTTTTTT

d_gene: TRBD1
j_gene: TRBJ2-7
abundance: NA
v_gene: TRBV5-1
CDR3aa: CASSLVGTGYEQYF
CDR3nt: TGCGCCAGCAGCTTGGTCGGGACAGGGTACGAGCAGTACTTC

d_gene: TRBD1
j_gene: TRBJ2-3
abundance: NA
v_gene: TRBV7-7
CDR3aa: CASSLLTGSTDTQYF
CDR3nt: TGTGCTAGCAGCTTGTTGACAGGGTCCACAGATACGCAGTATTTT